This T cell receptor (beta chain) was sequenced during a study of T cell responses to AZD1222 COVID-19 vaccine. Points from the study as a whole: Among vaccine-associated CD4 TCRs, coverage spanned spike, with dominance at 160-218 and 743-854. Females made up more of the donors, who were largely white British, and clonal diversity may have come out too low.

A word on this clone: Its antigen remains unknown.

Clones were sequenced by immunoSEQ multiplex PCR, and TCRdb holds only the in-frame ones, with some missing. The table includes 150,000 to 200,000 clones, about 89% detected once. Germline values: CDR1 MNHEY, CDR2 SMNVEV (reference sequence). The length of the CDR3 is 15 residues. V lost 9 bases to trimming and J lost 8 bases; unmatched junction nucleotides: 12. This receptor was taken from an adult in good health. The V gene is TRBV27, the J gene TRBJ1-6; 8 positions agree with TRBD1. The sequenced sample was peripheral blood, obtained on day 0 of MenACWY control vaccination. The CDR3 protein is CASHSGTGPYSPLHF. As DNA, the CDR3 is TGTGCCAGTCATTCCGGGACAGGACCTTATTCACCCCTCCACTTT.